These 15 T cell receptor beta chains originate from one sample sequenced in a study of cytomegalovirus exposure and HLA in healthy donors. Researchers ran the PCR with 60 Vbeta and 13 Jbeta primers. Clones were sequenced by immunoSEQ multiplex PCR, and TCRdb holds only the in-frame ones, with some missing. Here the sample spans about 150,000 clones, about 85% being singletons. The specimen sequenced was PBMCs. The receptors originated from a man between 50 and 59 years old in good health and CMV-seropositive.

The J gene is TRBJ2-7, the V gene TRBV7-2; D gene unclear. From germline, CDR1 is SGHTA and CDR2 FQGNSA. V lost 4 bases and J lost 5, with 9 bases in between. The length of the CDR3 is 12 residues. The CDR3 loop reads CASSSPGDEQYF. The CDR3 DNA sequence: TGTGCCAGCAGCTCACCGGGTGACGAGCAGTACTTC. Looking up the rest from reference TRBV7-2 and TRBJ2-7 gives the full variable domain: GAGVSQSPSNKVTEKGKDVELRCDPISGHTALYWYRQSLGQGLEFLIYFQGNSAPDKSGLPSDRFSAERTGGSVSTLTIQRTQQEDSAVYLCASSSPGDEQYFGPGTRLTVT.

The chain couples TRBV12-5 to TRBJ2-3, with D perhaps TRBD1 (5 bases). CDR3 length: 14 residues. Deletions cut 1 base from V and 6 bases from J, with 11 bases between. Germline CDR1 and CDR2: LGHNT and FRNRAP. CDR3: CASGLGQGGDTQYF. The CDR3, as DNA: TGTGCTAGTGGTTTGGGCCAGGGTGGGGATACGCAGTATTTT.

This chain joins TRBV6-5 and TRBJ1-2, with D perhaps TRBD1 (6 bases). The CDR3 totals 12 residues. Looked up from germline, CDR1 is MNHEY and CDR2 is SVGAGI. The V end was cut by 8 bases, the J end by 7 bases, with 14 bases between. CDR3 nucleotide sequence: TGTGCCAGCCAACAGGGATTCTCTGGCTACACCTTC. Its protein is CASQQGFSGYTF.

The CDR3 region is CASSLWRDSKETQYF. As DNA, the CDR3 is TGTGCCAGCAGCTTATGGCGGGACAGTAAAGAGACCCAGTACTTC. The chain has TRBV7-9 and TRBJ2-5; the D gene is possibly TRBD1 (7 bases). CDR1 is SEHNR, CDR2 FQNEAQ, per germline (reference sequence). The CDR3 is 15 amino acids. V lost 2 bases and J lost 3, with 13 bases in between.

This chain links TRBV15 with TRBJ1-4; D not resolved. The CDR3 spans 14 residues. Trimming shortened V by 0 bases and J by 11 bases, and 13 bases separated the two germline ends. Germline assignment: CDR1 LNHNV and CDR2 YYDKDF (reference sequence). Here the CDR3 reads CATSRDRDRGKLFF. Written as DNA, the CDR3 is TGTGCCACCAGCAGAGATCGGGATCGCGGGAAACTGTTTTTT. The variable domain in full, with the rest retrieved from reference TRBV15 and TRBJ1-4, is DAMVIQNPRYQVTQFGKPVTLSCSQTLNHNVMYWYQQKSSQAPKLLFHYYDKDFNNEADTPDNFQSRRPNTSFCFLDIRSPGLGDTAMYLCATSRDRDRGKLFFGSGTQLSVL.

The chain links TRBV7-2 to TRBJ2-7; a possible D gene is TRBD2 (5 bases). CDR1 is SGHTA and CDR2 is FQGNSA in the germline V gene. Trimming stripped 4 bases from V and 2 bases from J, with 15 bases between. This CDR3 is built from 15 residues. This CDR3 reads CASSSGVPGTYEQYF. CDR3 in DNA: TGTGCCAGCAGCTCCGGGGTGCCGGGCACCTACGAGCAGTACTTC.

The CDR3 DNA is TGCGCCAGCAGCCAAGATCAGGCTAGCCTTGCCTACGAGCAGTACTTC. Protein product: CASSQDQASLAYEQYF. J is TRBJ2-7 and V is TRBV4-3; a possible D gene is TRBD2 (5 bases). Trimming shortened V by 0 bases and J by 2 bases, and 14 bases separated the two germline ends. The length of the CDR3 is 16 residues. Looked up from germline, CDR1 is LGHNA and CDR2 is YSLEER.

This chain uses TRBV30 with TRBJ1-2, with TRBD1 identical over 9 bases. The V gene's germline CDR1 is GTSNPN and CDR2 SVGIG (reference sequence). CDR3 length: 11 residues. Trimming removed 5 bases from V and 7 bases from J; junction bases left unmatched: 2. As DNA, the CDR3 is TGTGCCTGGGGGACAGGGTTTGGCTACACCTTC. This codes for CAWGTGFGYTF.

This chain joins TRBV7-2 and TRBJ2-2; weak D call: TRBD2 (5 bases). Germline values: CDR1 SGHTA, CDR2 FQGNSA. The CDR3 contains 16 residues. With 0 bases removed from V and 4 bases from J, the gap between germline ends came to 12 bases. DNA for the CDR3: TGTGCCAGCAGCTTAGCCGGGGTATCATTCACCGGGGAGCTGTTTTTT. Its translation is CASSLAGVSFTGELFF.

This sequence joins TRBV10-3 and TRBJ2-1; 9 bases line up with TRBD2. CDR3 size: 16 residues. The germline CDR1 and CDR2 sequences are ENHRY and SYGVKD. V gave up 0 bases and J gave up 3 bases; unmatched junction bases: 3. Here the CDR3 reads CAISESSGSIYNEQFF. For the CDR3, the DNA is TGTGCCATCAGTGAGTCTAGCGGGAGTATCTACAATGAGCAGTTCTTC.

This chain uses TRBV5-1 with TRBJ1-3; D perhaps matches TRBD1 (5 bases). The V end was cut by 0 bases, the J end by 0 bases, with 10 bases between. The CDR3 spans 16 residues. Germline V gene lookup returns CDR1 SGHRS and CDR2 YFSETQ. CDR3 in amino acids: CASSLATGFSGNTIYF. Written as DNA, the CDR3 is TGCGCCAGCAGCTTGGCCACAGGTTTCTCTGGAAACACCATATATTTT.

The J gene is TRBJ1-1, the V gene TRBV6-5, with a weak D call TRBD1 (6 bases). Trimming cost V 2 bases and J 0 bases, with 13 bases left between them. CDR1 and CDR2 from the germline V gene are MNHEY and SVGAGI. CDR3 length equals 16 residues. CDR3 sequence: CASSYRDTLMNTEAFF. The CDR3 DNA is TGTGCCAGCAGTTACCGGGACACTCTTATGAACACTGAAGCTTTCTTT.

Points on this clone: A read error may produce the germline difference seen at one junction end. The chain recombines TRBV6-5 with TRBJ2-2; maybe TRBD1 (6 bases). The germline V gene encodes CDR1 MNHEY and CDR2 SVGAGI. The CDR3 spans 14 residues. CDR3 nucleotides: TGTGCCAGCACTACAGGGACGAATACCGGGGAGCTGTTTTTT. This sequence encodes CASTTGTNTGELFF.

V and J are TRBV6-1 and TRBJ1-5; 7 nucleotides match TRBD1. J gave up 7 bases and V 8 bases, and 14 bases lay outside the gene matches. Germline V gene lookup returns CDR1 MNHNS and CDR2 SASEGT. CDR3 size: 15 residues. CDR3 protein: CASGGGPGRYQPQHF. CDR3 in DNA: TGTGCCAGCGGAGGGGGCCCAGGACGGTACCAGCCCCAGCATTTT.

J is TRBJ2-7 and V is TRBV19; 10 bases match TRBD1. There are 14 residues in the CDR3. Looked up from germline, CDR1 is LNHDA and CDR2 is SQIVND (reference sequence). The junction had 8 bases not matched to a gene; V was cut back by 6 bases and J by 6 bases. The CDR3 loop reads CASSHRDRGFEQYF. CDR3 in DNA: TGTGCCAGTAGCCACCGGGACAGGGGCTTCGAGCAGTACTTC.